This passage covers 13 T cell receptor beta chains from one sample sequenced in a study of CD8+ T cells in alopecia areata. The treatment here: oral pan-JAK inhibitor, 5-10 mg twice daily. RNA extraction and reverse transcription yielded cDNA as sequencing template. Profiling relied on immunoSEQ multiplex PCR, and the TCRdb table lists in-frame clones only, not all of them. The sample contains fewer than 200,000 clones, 58% of which appear only once. This specimen was CD4+ T cells sorted from blood, taken between weeks 55 and 65, from a patient treated with tofacitinib. These receptors came from a human donor with alopecia areata.

The J gene is TRBJ2-7, the V gene TRBV6-5; 9 nucleotides align to TRBD1. Trimming took 8 bases from V and 4 from J; bases not matched to a gene: 6. The germline CDR1 and CDR2 sequences are MNHEY and SVGAGI. CDR3 length equals 13 residues. The CDR3 DNA is TGTGCCAGCCGGCGACAGGGGGTGTACGAGCAGTACTTC. Amino acids: CASRRQGVYEQYF.

Written as DNA, the CDR3 is TGTGCCAGCAGCTCGAGACAGATGATATACAGTAACAATGAGCAGTTCTTC. Residues: CASSSRQMIYSNNEQFF. This chain connects TRBV5-4 to TRBJ2-1; maybe TRBD1 (5 bases). Trimming left V 3 bases short and J 5 bases short, with 21 bases between. The germline V gene encodes CDR1 SGHNT and CDR2 YYREEE (reference sequence). The CDR3 has 17 residues.

Comment on this clone: This specimen includes other DNA sequences encoding the same CDR3. The chain couples TRBV7-9 to TRBJ2-7, with unresolved D. The CDR3 runs 12 residues. Trimming cost V 5 bases and J 0 bases, with 5 bases left between them. From germline, CDR1 is SEHNR and CDR2 FQNEAQ (reference sequence). CDR3 sequence (DNA): TGTGCCAGCAGCCCAAGCTCCTACGAGCAGTACTTC. Residues: CASSPSSYEQYF.

The chain links TRBV10-3 to TRBJ1-6; a possible D gene is TRBD1 (5 bases). The germline gives CDR1 ENHRY, CDR2 SYGVKD. The CDR3 length is 14 residues. Between the trimmed V and J ends, which lost 0 bases and 7 bases, there was a span of 7 bases. CDR3 region: CAISESTANSPLHF. The CDR3 region has the DNA TGTGCCATCAGTGAGTCGACAGCAAATTCACCCCTCCACTTT.

This rearrangement joins TRBV29-1 to TRBJ2-5; a possible D gene is TRBD1 (7 bases). The V and J ends lost 3 bases and 4 bases respectively, with 12 bases between them. CDR1 is SQVTM, CDR2 ANQGSEA, per germline. The CDR3 spans 13 residues. The CDR3 region is CSVDYRGGETQYF. The DNA of the CDR3 is TGCAGCGTTGACTACAGGGGAGGAGAGACCCAGTACTTC. Full variable domain (missing parts from reference TRBV29-1 and TRBJ2-5): SAVISQKPSRDICQRGTSLTIQCQVDSQVTMMFWYRQQPGQSLTLIATANQGSEATYESGFVIDKFPISRPNLTFSTLTVSNMSPEDSSIYLCSVDYRGGETQYFGPGTRLLVL.

The chain joins TRBV10-3 to TRBJ2-1; D gene ambiguous. Trimming took off 10 bases at V and 8 bases at J, with 12 bases between the two ends. The CDR3 consists of 11 residues. CDR1 and CDR2 from the germline V gene are ENHRY and SYGVKD. CDR3: CATLSVDEQFF. CDR3 DNA: TGTGCCACCCTGAGCGTCGATGAGCAGTTCTTC.

The chain has TRBV27 and TRBJ1-5; D gene uncertain. Germline lookup yields CDR1 MNHEY and CDR2 SMNVEV (reference sequence). This CDR3 spans 12 amino acids. Trimming removed 7 bases from V and 3 bases from J, with 7 bases in between. The chain's CDR3 is CASTPVNQPQHF. The DNA of the CDR3 is TGTGCCAGCACCCCCGTCAATCAGCCCCAGCATTTT.

The CDR3 spells CAWSVRSSGGYNEQFF. The CDR3, as DNA: TGTGCCTGGAGTGTACGTTCTAGCGGGGGCTACAATGAGCAGTTCTTC. This sequence joins TRBV30 and TRBJ2-1, with TRBD2 matching 10 bases. CDR3 length: 16 amino acids. The germline V gene has CDR1 GTSNPN and CDR2 SVGIG (reference sequence). V was pared by 0 bases and J by 3 bases, with 5 bases of the junction left unmatched.

The chain has TRBV30 and TRBJ1-5, with TRBD1 as a possible D gene (5 bases). With 2 bases removed from V and 0 bases from J, the gap between germline ends came to 8 bases. CDR1 is GTSNPN and CDR2 is SVGIG in the germline V gene (reference sequence). The CDR3 has 14 amino acids. The CDR3 loop reads CAWSQGYSNQPQHF. Written as DNA, the CDR3 is TGTGCCTGGAGTCAGGGCTATAGCAATCAGCCCCAGCATTTT.

V and J are TRBV19 and TRBJ2-5; possibly TRBD1 or TRBD2 for D (5 bases each). The V end lost 4 bases, the J end lost 1 base, and 7 bases lay between the germline ends. The CDR3 length is 13 residues. Germline-derived CDR1 and CDR2 are LNHDA and SQIVND (reference sequence). In nucleotides, the CDR3 is TGTGCCAGTAGTAGAGGGACCCAAGAGACCCAGTACTTC. This encodes CASSRGTQETQYF.

J is TRBJ1-1 and V is TRBV7-3; D ambiguous. The V gene lost 8 bases and the J gene lost 0 bases, with 10 bases spanning the gap. CDR3 size: 13 residues. Germline CDR1 is SGHTA and CDR2 is FQGTGA. The CDR3 spells CASSFELNTEAFF. Here the CDR3 DNA reads TGTGCCAGCTCCTTCGAGCTGAACACTGAAGCTTTCTTT.

This clone was seen only a few times. This rearrangement joins TRBV7-2 to TRBJ2-7; 10 bases align to TRBD1. The CDR3 runs to 14 residues. V shed 5 bases and J 5 bases; nucleotides not matched to a gene: 6. Per the germline V gene, CDR1 is SGHTA and CDR2 is FQGNSA. CDR3 residues: CASSRDRGVHEQYF. CDR3 coding DNA: TGTGCCAGCAGCCGGGACAGGGGAGTCCACGAGCAGTACTTC.

The J gene is TRBJ1-2, the V gene TRBV29-1; D unclear. The germline V gene has CDR1 SQVTM and CDR2 ANQGSEA. Trimming took off 0 bases at V and 8 bases at J, with 19 bases between the two ends. The CDR3 is 15 residues long. Here the CDR3 DNA reads TGCAGCGTTGAAGATCTTCGCGGCAAAACTGGGGGCTACACCTTC. Residues: CSVEDLRGKTGGYTF. The full variable domain, completed using reference TRBV29-1 and TRBJ1-2, is SAVISQKPSRDICQRGTSLTIQCQVDSQVTMMFWYRQQPGQSLTLIATANQGSEATYESGFVIDKFPISRPNLTFSTLTVSNMSPEDSSIYLCSVEDLRGKTGGYTFGSGTRLTVV.